These T cell receptor beta chains were read from a single sample in a study of identical twins. TCRdb re-analysed the 5' RACE reads in MiXCR, keeping a single row per CDR3 protein. The sample comprises hundreds of thousands of distinct CDR3 sequences, roughly 10% of which are singletons, and 6% to 8.5% rests with the top ten. The same sample was also used in a study of yellow fever vaccine responses in identical twins.

The source material was CD8+ T cells sorted from blood. The receptors shown here come from a woman aged 18-35 years in good health. Each CDR3 is given with its conserved first and last residue. D genes are given only for firm matches.

TRBV12-3/TRBV12-4	TRBJ2-2	12	.	CASSGPTGELFF
TRBV5-1	TRBJ2-5	16	.	CASSPETRTIQETQYF
TRBV9	TRBJ2-1	15	TRBD2	CASSPQAGGYNEQFF
TRBV28	TRBJ1-2	14	.	CASGVPEEKDGYTF
TRBV4-3	TRBJ2-1	15	.	CASSQDRGGNNEQFF
TRBV12-3/TRBV12-4	TRBJ2-7	15	.	CASSLAPRQAYEQYF
TRBV28	TRBJ2-3	15	TRBD1	CASSSEMTGADTQYF
TRBV15	TRBJ2-1	16	.	CATSFPRGETYNEQFF
TRBV5-1	TRBJ2-2	15	.	CASAWQTVNTGELFF
TRBV12-3/TRBV12-4	TRBJ2-1	12	.	CASSISDNEQFF
TRBV27	TRBJ2-7	14	TRBD1	CASSLRTGGDEQYF
TRBV20-1	TRBJ2-7	15	TRBD2	CSAPGTSGFVYEQYF
TRBV20-1	TRBJ2-1	16	TRBD1	CSARISRDSFYNEQFF
TRBV7-9	TRBJ2-3	15	.	CASKLDPTLTDTQYF
TRBV4-1	TRBJ1-1	16	TRBD1	CASSQVQGSLNTEAFF
TRBV6-5	TRBJ1-2	12	.	CASSYTGNGYTF
TRBV7-9	TRBJ2-7	14	.	CASSQPSRVYEQYF
TRBV20-1	TRBJ2-7	14	.	CSANHPSAYYEQYF
TRBV7-9	TRBJ2-7	14	.	CASLPDGTSHEQYF
TRBV9	TRBJ2-1	15	.	CASSPPIRGGSEQFF
TRBV3-1	TRBJ2-1	16	TRBD1	CASMKTGQGEYNEQFF
TRBV29-1	TRBJ2-7	14	.	CSVEDGRQPYEQYF
TRBV2	TRBJ2-1	16	TRBD2	CASSGSGTSEYNEQFF
TRBV28	TRBJ2-3	14	.	CASRETAEVYGQYF
TRBV15	TRBJ1-2	12	.	CATSTRTDGYTF
TRBV4-3	TRBJ2-3	19	TRBD2	CASSQERGLAGVRTDTQYF
TRBV20-1	TRBJ1-6	14	.	CSARDRAEDSPLHF
TRBV20-1	TRBJ2-3	16	TRBD2	CSALLWPSGSADTQYF